These 16 T cell receptor beta chains originate from one sample sequenced in a study of T cell repertoires in cytomegalovirus infection. TCRdb used MiXCR to reprocess the reads, holding one entry per CDR3 protein. The sample includes roughly 250,000 distinct CDR3 sequences, 12% of them seen just once. Sequenced input: PBMCs. The receptors derive from a human donor in good health (CMV status not recorded). Some clones in this sample may be carry-over from other donors' samples.

This clonotype was found many times. The rearrangement joins TRBV29-1 to TRBJ1-2, with TRBD1 matching over 8 bases. This CDR3 is 13 amino acids long. V was pared by 7 bases and J by 0 bases, with 4 bases of the junction left unmatched. Germline V gene data show CDR1 as SQVTM and CDR2 as ANQGSEA. The DNA of the CDR3 is TGCAGCGGGACGGACAGGGCTAACTATGGCTACACCTTC. Translation gives CSGTDRANYGYTF. Based on the CDR3 plus reference TRBV29-1 and TRBJ1-2, the full variable domain is SAVISQKPSRDICQRGTSLTIQCQVDSQVTMMFWYRQQPGQSLTLIATANQGSEATYESGFVIDKFPISRPNLTFSTLTVSNMSPEDSSIYLCSGTDRANYGYTFGSGTRLTVV.

This clonotype was recorded a few times. The V and J genes are TRBV14 and TRBJ1-3; D is uncertain. Per the germline V gene, CDR1 is SGHDN and CDR2 is FVKESK. Trimming shortened V by 5 bases and J by 4 bases, and 9 bases separated the two germline ends. This CDR3 is 13 amino acids long. CDR3 sequence: CASSATVGNTIYF. DNA for the CDR3: TGTGCCAGCAGCGCTACAGTCGGAAACACCATATATTTT.

The genes are TRBV19 and TRBJ1-2, with a tentative D call TRBD1 (6 bases). V lost 7 bases to trimming and J lost 7 bases, with 22 bases between them. The CDR3 is made up of 15 amino acids. Germline CDR1 reads LNHDA; CDR2 reads SQIVND (reference sequence). DNA of the CDR3: TGTGCCAGTACTCTTGCCGGGGGCGCGCATGGTGGCTACACCTTC. Translating gives CASTLAGGAHGGYTF. Variable domain in full (rest from reference TRBV19 and TRBJ1-2): DGGITQSPKYLFRKEGQNVTLSCEQNLNHDAMYWYRQDPGQGLRLIYYSQIVNDFQKGDIAEGYSVSREKKESFPLTVTSAQKNPTAFYLCASTLAGGAHGGYTFGSGTRLTVV.

The sample holds many counts of this clonotype. This chain connects TRBV11-1 to TRBJ2-1; D is perhaps TRBD2 (6 bases). CDR1 SGHAT and CDR2 FQDESV come from the germline V gene (reference sequence). The V end was cut by 2 bases, the J end by 13 bases, with 9 bases between. The CDR3 is 11 residues long. The CDR3 region has the DNA TGTGCCAGCAGCTTATCGGGGGAACAGTTCTTC. Encoded protein: CASSLSGEQFF.

This clonotype showed up many times. Here the CDR3 reads CASVGTTRSSYEQYF. For the CDR3, the DNA is TGTGCCAGCGTCGGGACAACCAGGAGCTCCTACGAGCAGTACTTC. This sequence joins TRBV6-2 or TRBV6-3 and TRBJ2-7; D might be TRBD1 (6 bases). The CDR3 extends over 15 amino acids. Trimming left V 8 bases short and J 0 bases short, with 17 bases between. Germline V CDR1 and CDR2: MNHEY, SVGEGT.

The chain couples TRBV19 to TRBJ2-1, with D possibly being TRBD2 (6 bases). V lost 3 bases and J 8 bases, leaving 11 bases between the germline ends. Germline V gives CDR1 LNHDA, CDR2 SQIVND (reference sequence). The CDR3 totals 13 residues. The CDR3 DNA follows: TGTGCCAGTAGTATGGGGTGGGGGGATGAGCAGTTCTTC. Translation gives CASSMGWGDEQFF.

The chain couples TRBV29-1 to TRBJ2-5, with 7 bases matching TRBD2. V was pared by 2 bases and J by 5 bases, with 5 bases of the junction left unmatched. Germline V lookup: CDR1 SQVTM, CDR2 ANQGSEA. This CDR3 spans 13 amino acids. For the CDR3, the DNA is TGCAGCGTTGAACGAAACGGGGGGGAGACCCAGTACTTC. It is translated as CSVERNGGETQYF.

The chain links TRBV14 to TRBJ2-7, with a tentative D call TRBD2 (5 bases). CDR3 size: 20 residues. Between the trimmed V and J ends, which lost 5 bases and 4 bases, there was a span of 33 bases. The germline V gene has CDR1 SGHDN and CDR2 FVKESK. CDR3 coding DNA: TGTGCCAGCAGCGCAAGAAGCCGCCTGTTACGGGAAAGTCGCTTTTACGAGCAGTACTTC. Protein: CASSARSRLLRESRFYEQYF.

This clonotype turned up a few times. The CDR3 loop is CASIADRNNYGYTF. CDR3 coding DNA: TGTGCCAGTATTGCGGACAGAAACAACTATGGCTACACCTTC. The rearrangement joins TRBV19 to TRBJ1-2; a possible D gene is TRBD1 (6 bases). The germline V gene encodes CDR1 LNHDA and CDR2 SQIVND (reference sequence). V was pared by 7 bases and J by 2 bases, with 14 bases between. The CDR3 is 14 amino acids.

This clonotype was picked up many times. This chain uses TRBV6-5 with TRBJ1-3; maybe TRBD1 (6 bases). The CDR3 spans 13 residues. CDR1 is MNHEY and CDR2 is SVGAGI in the germline V gene. The V and J ends lost 5 bases and 7 bases respectively, with 12 bases between them. CDR3 nucleotides: TGTGCCAGCAGTAATGGACAGAGGAACACCATATATTTT. It codes for CASSNGQRNTIYF.

This clonotype was observed at least ten times. This chain joins TRBV7-2 and TRBJ1-2; 9 positions agree with TRBD1. CDR3 length: 15 amino acids. The V gene end was trimmed by 2 bases and the J gene end by 3 bases; junction bases not matched to a gene: 4. Germline CDR1 reads SGHTA; CDR2 reads FQGNSA. CDR3 loop: CASSLRRTGDYGYTF. The CDR3 DNA reads TGTGCCAGCAGCTTAAGGAGGACAGGGGACTATGGCTACACCTTC.

This clonotype was detected many times. This sequence joins TRBV12-3 or TRBV12-4 and TRBJ1-1, with D unresolved. Trimming pared 7 bases from V and 0 bases from J, leaving 15 bases between. The CDR3 has 15 amino acids. The CDR3 is CASNPEREVNTEAFF. The CDR3 region has the DNA TGTGCCAGCAACCCGGAGCGGGAGGTGAACACTGAAGCTTTCTTT.

This clonotype was seen at least ten times. This chain connects TRBV20-1 to TRBJ2-5; 9 bases line up with TRBD2. CDR1 DFQATT and CDR2 SNEGSKA come from the germline V gene (reference sequence). J lost 5 bases, V lost 5 bases, and 9 bases had no gene match. The CDR3 runs 14 residues. As DNA, the CDR3 is TGCAGTGCTGTTGGGCGGGGGGGCCGGGAGACCCAGTACTTC. It yields the protein CSAVGRGGRETQYF.

The rearrangement uses TRBV3-1 and TRBJ2-7, with no clear D. The germline V gene has CDR1 LGHDT and CDR2 YNNKEL (reference sequence). V was shortened by 2 bases and J by 0 bases, with 2 bases between the two germline ends. The CDR3 is 12 residues long. The CDR3 DNA reads as TGTGCCAGCAGCCAATTCTCCTACGAGCAGTACTTC. Protein sequence: CASSQFSYEQYF.

This clonotype showed up many times. V and J are TRBV2 and TRBJ2-1; 9 nucleotides line up with TRBD2. CDR3 length: 15 residues. Germline trimming cut 2 bases from V and 5 bases from J; bases unmatched to any gene: 4. The V gene's germline CDR1 is SNHLY and CDR2 FYNNEI. Here the CDR3 reads CASSELRGGHNEQFF. Here the CDR3 DNA reads TGTGCCAGCAGTGAATTGCGGGGGGGCCACAATGAGCAGTTCTTC.

This clonotype was counted many times. The chain has TRBV7-2 and TRBJ2-3; 7 bases line up with TRBD2. The CDR3 length is 14 residues. V shed 6 bases, J shed 6 bases, and the junction held 9 bases outside the gene matches. Germline V lookup: CDR1 SGHTA, CDR2 FQGNSA. As DNA, the CDR3 is TGTGCCAGCAGTCAACGACTAGCTGGGGATACGCAGTATTTT. It yields the protein CASSQRLAGDTQYF.